The 28 T cell receptor beta chains listed next were all sequenced from one sample in a study of graft-versus-host responses after intestinal transplantation. These receptors lack a known antigen. Clones were read by immunoSEQ multiplex PCR, and TCRdb kept only the in-frame ones, dropping some. This repertoire shows some 120,000 clones, over 85% found once; its top ten account for 0.23%. This specimen consisted of unstimulated CD4+ T cells sorted from spleen or lymph node cells, obtained before transplant. The receptors were gathered from a human donor who was the organ donor for an intestinal transplant.

This sequence joins TRBV5-1 and TRBJ2-3; 10 nucleotides align to TRBD2. V was clipped by 1 base and J by 2 bases; unmatched bases: 4. The CDR3 consists of 16 residues. Germline V gene lookup returns CDR1 SGHRS and CDR2 YFSETQ. CDR3 coding DNA: TGCGCCAGCAGCTTGCCCGGACTAGCGGACACAGATACGCAGTATTTT. Its translation is CASSLPGLADTDTQYF.

This clone has a handful of counts. The chain joins TRBV6-1 to TRBJ1-2; maybe TRBD1 (5 bases). CDR1 MNHNS and CDR2 SASEGT come from the germline V gene. CDR3 length: 17 residues. The germline V and J ends were trimmed by 3 bases and 0 bases, with 17 bases remaining between them. CDR3 in DNA: TGTGCCAGCAGTGACGCAGGCACAGGATCCGCTAACTATGGCTACACCTTC. Amino acid sequence: CASSDAGTGSANYGYTF.

As concerns this clone: The junction departs from the called germline gene at one end, perhaps through a read error. CDR3 sequence (DNA): TGCGCCAGCAGCTTATCACTAGCGATCTCCGGCGAGCTGTTTTTT. Translation gives CASSLSLAISGELFF. V gene TRBV5-1 combines with J gene TRBJ2-2; 7 bases fit TRBD2. CDR3 length equals 15 residues. Per the germline V gene, CDR1 is SGHRS and CDR2 is YFSETQ.

The chain carries TRBV12-5 and TRBJ2-1, with TRBD2 identical over 10 bases. Germline values: CDR1 LGHNT, CDR2 FRNRAP. Trimming took 5 bases from V and 8 from J; bases not matched to a gene: 9. The CDR3 is 15 residues long. The CDR3 loop reads CASGPSGSRLYEQFF. DNA of the CDR3: TGTGCTAGTGGTCCTAGCGGGAGTCGGCTCTATGAGCAGTTCTTC.

V usage is TRBV18 and J usage is TRBJ2-5; the match to TRBD2 covers 10 bases. CDR1 KGHSH and CDR2 LQKENI come from the germline V gene. This CDR3 has 17 amino acids. Trimming cost V 3 bases and J 1 base; bases outside gene matches: 8. CDR3 DNA sequence: TGTGCCAGCTCACCCAGGGCTAGCGGGAGTTCCCAAGAGACCCAGTACTTC. Amino acids: CASSPRASGSSQETQYF.

The chain employs TRBV7-2 and TRBJ1-1, with D perhaps matching TRBD1 (5 bases). V was cut by 1 base and J by 1 base, with 10 bases left in between. The CDR3 runs to 15 residues. Germline V lookup: CDR1 SGHTA, CDR2 FQGNSA. CDR3 sequence reads: CASSLVGGTNTEAFF. The CDR3 coding sequence is TGTGCCAGCAGCTTAGTTGGGGGTACGAACACTGAAGCTTTCTTT.

This clone was detected once. The CDR3 DNA follows: TGTGCCAGCAGGCGGGACTCGGGCTACGAGCAGTACTTC. It yields the protein CASRRDSGYEQYF. This chain joins TRBV27 and TRBJ2-7; a weak D match, TRBD2 (6 bases). The CDR3 extends over 13 amino acids. CDR1 and CDR2 (germline): MNHEY, SMNVEV (reference sequence). Trimming cost V 6 bases and J 3 bases, with 12 bases left between them.

The chain employs TRBV6-1 and TRBJ2-7; D is undetermined. With 8 bases removed from V and 1 base from J, the gap between germline ends came to 15 bases. Per the germline V gene, CDR1 is MNHNS and CDR2 is SASEGT. The CDR3 extends over 14 amino acids. The CDR3 sequence is CASHPTRASYEQYF. The CDR3, as DNA: TGTGCCAGCCATCCGACAAGGGCATCCTACGAGCAGTACTTC.

V gene TRBV18 combines with J gene TRBJ2-3; 13 bases are shared with TRBD2. This CDR3 has 17 residues. CDR1 KGHSH and CDR2 LQKENI come from the germline V gene. Trimming at V came to 0 bases and at J to 2 bases, leaving 2 bases not matched to a gene. The CDR3 DNA reads as TGTGCCAGCTCACCACCGGGACTAGCGGGGTTCACAGATACGCAGTATTTT. The encoded protein is CASSPPGLAGFTDTQYF.

This chain joins TRBV29-1 and TRBJ2-5; D ambiguous. This CDR3 region has 14 residues. V was pared by 0 bases and J by 5 bases, with 13 bases between. Germline V gene data show CDR1 as SQVTM and CDR2 as ANQGSEA. The CDR3 DNA is TGCAGCGTTGAAGACCCTGGCCCCCGGGAGACCCAGTACTTC. This gives the protein CSVEDPGPRETQYF.

The chain uses TRBV27 and TRBJ1-1; D is perhaps TRBD1 (6 bases). Germline CDR1 MNHEY, CDR2 SMNVEV (reference sequence). The CDR3 is made up of 12 amino acids. Trimming took off 9 bases at V and 1 base at J, with 9 bases between the two ends. This CDR3 is CARRGENTEAFF. DNA for the CDR3: TGTGCCAGGAGGGGGGAGAACACTGAAGCTTTCTTT.

The chain carries TRBV2 and TRBJ1-5; D is possibly TRBD1 (6 bases). V was trimmed by 6 bases and J by 4 bases, leaving 13 bases between them. Germline CDR1 is SNHLY and CDR2 is FYNNEI. The CDR3 runs to 14 residues. CDR3 DNA: TGTGCCAGCAGCGACGACAGGTTGAATCAGCCCCAGCATTTT. Translated: CASSDDRLNQPQHF.

This clone has a handful of counts. The V and J genes are TRBV2 and TRBJ2-7; 8 nucleotides line up with TRBD1. Germline V gives CDR1 SNHLY, CDR2 FYNNEI. J was trimmed by 7 bases and V by 5 bases; bases with no gene match: 7. The CDR3 is 13 residues long. DNA for the CDR3: TGTGCCAGCAGTCCGCAGGGGGCTGGAGAGCAGTACTTC. Its protein is CASSPQGAGEQYF.

The rearrangement joins TRBV6-6 to TRBJ2-7; D is undetermined. The CDR3 has 13 residues. The germline V gene encodes CDR1 MNHNY and CDR2 SVGAGI (reference sequence). V was clipped by 4 bases and J by 1 base, with 8 bases between them. In DNA, the CDR3 is TGTGCCAGCAGTTTTGGGGAATCCTACGAGCAGTACTTC. Amino acid sequence: CASSFGESYEQYF.

The chain employs TRBV9 and TRBJ2-1, with D uncertain. The V end lost 4 bases, the J end lost 8 bases, and 16 bases lay between the germline ends. Per germline, CDR1 SGDLS and CDR2 YYNGEE. The CDR3 sequence is 14 residues long. The CDR3 region is CASSTMVPVDEQFF. DNA of the CDR3: TGTGCCAGCAGCACGATGGTCCCCGTGGATGAGCAGTTCTTC.

The chain employs TRBV29-1 and TRBJ1-5, with TRBD1 matching 7 bases. From germline, CDR1 is SQVTM and CDR2 ANQGSEA. CDR3 length equals 13 residues. The V gene end was trimmed by 4 bases and the J gene end by 5 bases; junction bases not matched to a gene: 5. CDR3 region: CSVGGGRDQPQHF. The CDR3 nucleotides read TGCAGCGTTGGAGGGGGCCGTGATCAGCCCCAGCATTTT.

The genes are TRBV7-9 and TRBJ1-1; D not resolved. The V end was cut by 2 bases, the J end by 1 base, with 8 bases between. Germline V gives CDR1 SEHNR, CDR2 FQNEAQ (reference sequence). The length of the CDR3 is 14 residues. The CDR3, as DNA: TGTGCCAGCAGCTTAAACAATCCGAACACTGAAGCTTTCTTT. Its translation is CASSLNNPNTEAFF.

The chain combines TRBV28 with TRBJ1-1, with TRBD1 as a possible D gene (5 bases). CDR3 size: 14 residues. V was pared by 1 base and J by 2 bases, with 8 bases between. Germline values: CDR1 MDHEN, CDR2 SYDVKM. In nucleotides, the CDR3 is TGTGCCAGCAGTTTATATGGGGGAAACACTGAAGCTTTCTTT. It is translated as CASSLYGGNTEAFF.

The chain employs TRBV10-3 and TRBJ1-5; tentative D call: TRBD1 (5 bases). This CDR3 spans 14 amino acids. V was pared by 5 bases and J by 6 bases, with 14 bases between. CDR1 ENHRY and CDR2 SYGVKD come from the germline V gene. As DNA, the CDR3 is TGTGCCATCAGTCCGGGGGTATTAGGTCAGCCCCAGCATTTT. Translating it yields CAISPGVLGQPQHF.

This clone was recorded once. The chain joins TRBV5-1 to TRBJ2-7, with 9 bases aligning to TRBD2. Germline-derived CDR1 and CDR2 are SGHRS and YFSETQ. V shed 4 bases, J shed 2 bases, and the junction held 10 bases outside the gene matches. The CDR3 extends over 16 amino acids. The chain's CDR3 is CASSVVTSGLTYEQYF. The CDR3 DNA reads as TGCGCCAGCAGCGTAGTCACTAGCGGGTTAACCTACGAGCAGTACTTC.

The J gene is TRBJ2-7, the V gene TRBV5-8; D is unresolved. The CDR3 extends over 11 amino acids. Germline V gives CDR1 SGHTS, CDR2 YDEGEE. Trimming left V 7 bases short and J 5 bases short, with 10 bases between. The CDR3 DNA sequence: TGTGCCAGCCGCCTTAGGGACGAGCAGTACTTC. It encodes CASRLRDEQYF.

This chain connects TRBV2 to TRBJ2-7, with no clear D. V was cut by 7 bases and J by 5 bases, with 15 bases left in between. Germline values: CDR1 SNHLY, CDR2 FYNNEI. The CDR3 contains 13 residues. CDR3 DNA sequence: TGTGCCAGCAATCCCGGTTCCTATAACGAGCAGTACTTC. Translation gives CASNPGSYNEQYF.

This clone has a single count. The chain joins TRBV20-1 to TRBJ2-3; no firm D call. Trimming took off 5 bases at V and 4 bases at J, with 7 bases between the two ends. From germline, CDR1 is DFQATT and CDR2 SNEGSKA (reference sequence). CDR3 length equals 11 residues. CDR3 in DNA: TGCAGTGCTGTCCGGTCAGATACGCAGTATTTT. This translates into CSAVRSDTQYF.

J is TRBJ2-5 and V is TRBV27; 8 bases agree with TRBD1. The germline CDR1 and CDR2 sequences are MNHEY and SMNVEV (reference sequence). The J segment lost 2 bases and the V segment lost 6 bases, leaving 5 bases of the junction unmatched. CDR3 size: 14 residues. The CDR3 sequence is CASSGDRGQETQYF. The CDR3 DNA follows: TGTGCCAGCAGCGGTGACAGGGGACAAGAGACCCAGTACTTC.

The chain carries TRBV19 and TRBJ1-2, with 7 bases identical to TRBD1. The CDR3 length is 15 residues. Germline assignment: CDR1 LNHDA and CDR2 SQIVND (reference sequence). V shed 5 bases and J 5 bases; nucleotides not matched to a gene: 11. CDR3 residues: CASSVQGTANYGYTF. CDR3 nucleotides: TGTGCCAGTAGTGTACAGGGGACCGCGAATTATGGCTACACCTTC.

This chain joins TRBV2 and TRBJ1-1; D gene unclear. Germline V gives CDR1 SNHLY, CDR2 FYNNEI. The CDR3 loop spans 12 amino acids. V lost 3 bases and J lost 2, with 4 bases in between. CDR3 in DNA: TGTGCCAGCAGTGACGCAAACACTGAAGCTTTCTTT. It specifies CASSDANTEAFF.

The rearrangement joins TRBV27 to TRBJ2-7; D is undetermined. V lost 2 bases and J lost 6, with 11 bases in between. CDR3 length: 13 amino acids. Germline V gene sequence: CDR1 MNHEY, CDR2 SMNVEV (reference sequence). CDR3 protein: CASSLLRSGEQYF. The DNA of the CDR3 is TGTGCCAGCAGTTTACTTAGGTCTGGCGAGCAGTACTTC.

This clone appeared once. This chain joins TRBV7-9 and TRBJ2-7; the D is unclear. V was shortened by 5 bases and J by 10 bases, with 15 bases between the two germline ends. The CDR3 has 12 residues. The germline V gene encodes CDR1 SEHNR and CDR2 FQNEAQ (reference sequence). DNA for the CDR3: TGTGCCAGCAGCCCGGACCTCCAGGACCAGTACTTC. It codes for CASSPDLQDQYF.